This TCR beta chain stems from a study of blood T cell repertoires in COVID-19. As for the study in general: The cDNA or gDNA used as material had been derived from T cells, B-cell-depleted T cells, or PBMCs.

A word on this clone: This sample also contains other DNA sequences that code for the same CDR3.

Germline V gene lookup returns CDR1 SGHVS and CDR2 FQNEAQ. The V gene lost 1 base and the J gene lost 8 bases, with 11 bases spanning the gap. The CDR3 totals 13 residues. Participants had their cohort set by participant-reported clinical history. Sequencing used immunoSEQ multiplex PCR; TCRdb keeps in-frame clones, though not all of them. Counted here are about 400,000 clones, around nine tenths occurring once; the ten biggest clones make up around 10%. The TCR originated in a woman between 45 and 65 years old who had recovered from COVID-19. The sample taken for sequencing was PBMCs or T cells enriched from blood (not recorded which). The rearrangement joins TRBV7-8 to TRBJ1-2; weak D call: TRBD1 (5 bases). The CDR3 is CASSLGSGRGYTF. CDR3 DNA sequence: TGTGCCAGCAGCTTAGGGTCAGGGAGGGGCTACACCTTC.